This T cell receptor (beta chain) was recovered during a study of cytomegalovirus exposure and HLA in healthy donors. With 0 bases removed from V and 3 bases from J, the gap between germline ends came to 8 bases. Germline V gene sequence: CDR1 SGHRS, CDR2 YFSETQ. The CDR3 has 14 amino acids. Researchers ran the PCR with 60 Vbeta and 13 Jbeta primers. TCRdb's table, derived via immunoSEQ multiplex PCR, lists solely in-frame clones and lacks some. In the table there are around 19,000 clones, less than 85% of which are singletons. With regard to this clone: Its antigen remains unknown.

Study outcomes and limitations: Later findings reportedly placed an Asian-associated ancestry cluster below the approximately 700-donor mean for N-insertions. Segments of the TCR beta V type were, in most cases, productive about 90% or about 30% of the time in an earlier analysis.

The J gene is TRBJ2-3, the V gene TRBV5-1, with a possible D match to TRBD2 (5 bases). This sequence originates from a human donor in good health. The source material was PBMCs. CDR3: CASSLELATDTQYF. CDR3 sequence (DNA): TGCGCCAGCAGCTTGGAGCTAGCTACAGATACGCAGTATTTT.